The next 29 T cell receptor beta chains were all read from a single sample in a study of cytomegalovirus exposure and HLA in healthy donors. In the PCR, 60 Vbeta and 13 Jbeta primers were used. Produced via immunoSEQ multiplex PCR; TCRdb's table is partial and in-frame only. The table lists about 130,000 clones, 75% to 85% of them singletons. The sample comprised PBMCs. The receptors stem from a male donor in good health and CMV-seropositive.

The chain employs TRBV9 and TRBJ1-3; D uncertain. This CDR3 has 14 residues. Per the germline V gene, CDR1 is SGDLS and CDR2 is YYNGEE. The V and J ends lost 3 bases and 7 bases respectively, with 14 bases between them. CDR3 sequence: CASSASGRGNTIYF. CDR3 bases: TGTGCCAGCAGCGCTTCGGGCCGAGGGAACACCATATATTTT. Variable domain in full (rest from reference TRBV9 and TRBJ1-3): DSGVTQTPKHLITATGQRVTLRCSPRSGDLSVYWYQQSLDQGLQFLIQYYNGEERAKGNILERFSAQQFPDLHSELNLSSLELGDSALYFCASSASGRGNTIYFGEGSWLTVV.

This rearrangement joins TRBV10-3 to TRBJ2-7, with D possibly TRBD2 on 6 matching bases. The CDR3 totals 14 residues. In germline, CDR1 is ENHRY, CDR2 SYGVKD. The V end lost 3 bases, the J end lost 0 bases, and 9 bases lay between the germline ends. The CDR3 protein is CAISETSNSYEQYF. The CDR3 DNA sequence: TGTGCCATCAGTGAAACTAGCAACTCCTACGAGCAGTACTTC.

This clone occurred a few times. The chain carries TRBV6-8 and TRBJ2-7; 15 bases fit TRBD2. J lost 9 bases, V lost 5 bases, and 11 bases had no gene match. The length of the CDR3 is 16 residues. The V gene's germline CDR1 is MNHGY and CDR2 SAAAGT. The CDR3: CASSGLAGGWLFGQYF. CDR3 DNA: TGTGCCAGCAGTGGACTAGCGGGAGGGTGGTTATTCGGGCAGTACTTC.

The chain links TRBV28 to TRBJ2-2; D gene uncertain. Germline assignment: CDR1 MDHEN and CDR2 SYDVKM. This CDR3 is 12 amino acids long. V shed 6 bases and J shed 7 bases, with 9 bases lying between them. This CDR3 reads CASRLTVGELFF. The DNA of the CDR3 is TGTGCCAGCAGGCTGACTGTCGGGGAGCTGTTTTTT.

The chain joins TRBV13 to TRBJ2-7, with 10 nucleotides matching TRBD2. Germline V gives CDR1 PRHDT, CDR2 FYEKMQ (reference sequence). The V gene end was trimmed by 5 bases and the J gene end by 0 bases; junction bases not matched to a gene: 10. The CDR3 loop spans 17 amino acids. The CDR3 DNA reads as TGTGCCAGCAGCCCAAAGGGACTAGCGTTGAGCTCCTACGAGCAGTACTTC. The encoded protein is CASSPKGLALSSYEQYF.

The rearrangement joins TRBV5-6 to TRBJ2-3; maybe TRBD1 (6 bases). The CDR3 contains 15 residues. V lost 2 bases, J lost 0 bases, and 10 bases lay in between. Germline V gives CDR1 SGHDT, CDR2 YYEEEE. This chain's CDR3 is CASSLQGSSTDTQYF. Written as DNA, the CDR3 is TGTGCCAGCAGCTTACAGGGATCTAGCACAGATACGCAGTATTTT.

The chain combines TRBV11-2 with TRBJ2-7, with 11 bases identical to TRBD2. CDR3 length: 14 amino acids. V lost 7 bases and J lost 4; bases outside the gene matches: 6. Germline V gene lookup returns CDR1 SGHAT and CDR2 FQNNGV. The CDR3 DNA follows: TGTGCCAGCACCATAGCGGGAGGGCGTTACGAGCAGTACTTC. This gives the protein CASTIAGGRYEQYF.

The CDR3 reads CASSKGETSGRVSYNEQFF. CDR3 nucleotide sequence: TGTGCCAGCAGCAAAGGGGAGACTAGCGGGAGGGTTTCCTACAATGAGCAGTTCTTC. The chain links TRBV21-1 to TRBJ2-1; TRBD2 is the table's D call, not checked against the DNA. TRBV21-1 is classified as a pseudogene. The CDR3 sequence is 19 residues long.

The chain joins TRBV29-1 to TRBJ2-3; tentatively, D is TRBD1 (6 bases). With 7 bases removed from V and 5 bases from J, the gap between germline ends came to 13 bases. The germline V gene has CDR1 SQVTM and CDR2 ANQGSEA. This CDR3 is 12 amino acids long. Written as DNA, the CDR3 is TGCAGCGATACCTCAGGGGAAGATACGCAGTATTTT. Protein product: CSDTSGEDTQYF.

The V and J genes are TRBV30 and TRBJ1-2; D perhaps matches TRBD1 (5 bases). CDR1 is GTSNPN, CDR2 SVGIG, per germline (reference sequence). The CDR3 runs 12 residues. Trimming removed 4 bases from V and 2 bases from J, with 8 bases in between. The CDR3 region is CAWIRGNYGYTF. The CDR3 DNA reads TGTGCCTGGATAAGGGGAAACTATGGCTACACCTTC.

The chain uses TRBV5-1 and TRBJ1-5; 7 nucleotides line up with TRBD1. The germline gives CDR1 SGHRS, CDR2 YFSETQ. The junction had 5 bases not matched to a gene; V was cut back by 0 bases and J by 5 bases. The CDR3 is 15 amino acids. In nucleotides, the CDR3 is TGCGCCAGCAGCTTGGGACAGGGACTCGATCAGCCCCAGCATTTT. Translated, it gives CASSLGQGLDQPQHF.

The rearrangement links TRBV7-2 to TRBJ2-5; 13 bases map to TRBD2. The V gene end was trimmed by 5 bases and the J gene end by 3 bases; junction bases not matched to a gene: 3. Germline V gene data show CDR1 as SGHTA and CDR2 as FQGNSA. This CDR3 is built from 15 residues. CDR3 sequence reads: CASSRGLAGKETQYF. DNA of the CDR3: TGTGCCAGCAGCCGGGGACTAGCGGGAAAAGAGACCCAGTACTTC.

This rearrangement joins TRBV2 to TRBJ2-7, with TRBD2 matching 12 bases. CDR1 SNHLY and CDR2 FYNNEI come from the germline V gene. V gave up 4 bases and J gave up 2 bases; unmatched junction bases: 12. CDR3 length: 18 amino acids. The CDR3 spells CASSAILAGGYAPYEQYF. CDR3 in DNA: TGTGCCAGCAGTGCCATACTAGCGGGAGGATATGCCCCCTACGAGCAGTACTTC.

V usage is TRBV5-4 and J usage is TRBJ2-5; 10 nucleotides line up with TRBD2. The V gene end was trimmed by 4 bases and the J gene end by 2 bases; junction bases not matched to a gene: 5. This CDR3 is built from 15 residues. Germline values: CDR1 SGHNT, CDR2 YYREEE (reference sequence). CDR3 sequence reads: CASSTGLAVQETQYF. In DNA form, the CDR3 reads TGTGCCAGCAGCACAGGACTAGCGGTACAAGAGACCCAGTACTTC.

The chain has TRBV19 and TRBJ2-3; 9 positions match TRBD2. V lost 5 bases and J lost 7; bases outside the gene matches: 7. The germline CDR1 and CDR2 sequences are LNHDA and SQIVND (reference sequence). The CDR3 contains 14 residues. The CDR3 DNA reads TGTGCCAGTAGTGTGGGACTAGCATTTTATACGCAGTATTTT. This sequence encodes CASSVGLAFYTQYF.

The chain couples TRBV7-9 to TRBJ2-5, with TRBD1 as a possible D gene (7 bases). Germline V gene data show CDR1 as SEHNR and CDR2 as FQNEAQ (reference sequence). V was shortened by 6 bases and J by 6 bases, with 20 bases between the two germline ends. This CDR3 is built from 15 residues. The CDR3 sequence: CASSPPAQGRQTQYF. The CDR3 nucleotides read TGTGCCAGCAGTCCGCCGGCACAGGGGAGGCAGACCCAGTACTTC. Full variable domain (missing parts from reference TRBV7-9 and TRBJ2-5): DTGVSQNPRHKITKRGQNVTFRCDPISEHNRLYWYRQTLGQGPEFLTYFQNEAQLEKSRLLSDRFSAERPKGSFSTLEIQRTEQGDSAMYLCASSPPAQGRQTQYFGPGTRLLVL.

The CDR3 here is CASSSGQGGGELFF. The CDR3, as DNA: TGTGCCAGCAGCTCCGGACAGGGAGGCGGGGAGCTGTTTTTT. The chain carries TRBV11-3 and TRBJ2-2, with 8 bases lining up with TRBD1. Germline V gene sequence: CDR1 SGHNT, CDR2 YENEEA. The V gene end was trimmed by 4 bases and the J gene end by 7 bases; junction bases not matched to a gene: 5. This CDR3 contains 14 residues. Using reference TRBV11-3 and TRBJ2-2 for the parts outside the CDR3, the full variable domain is EAGVVQSPRYKIIEKKQPVAFWCNPISGHNTLYWYLQNLGQGPELLIRYENEEAVDDSQLPKDRFSAERLKGVDSTLKIQPAELGDSAVYLCASSSGQGGGELFFGEGSRLTVL.

This clone came up once. The chain couples TRBV2 to TRBJ2-7; TRBD1 matches at 7 bases. V trimming: 6 bases; J trimming: 0 bases; junction bases outside the gene matches: 5. The germline V gene encodes CDR1 SNHLY and CDR2 FYNNEI. The CDR3 spans 14 residues. The CDR3 sequence is CASRDRTGSYEQYF. CDR3 sequence (DNA): TGTGCCAGCAGGGACAGGACGGGCTCCTACGAGCAGTACTTC.

This clone was detected only a few times. This rearrangement joins TRBV5-5 to TRBJ1-1; the D gene is possibly TRBD1 (5 bases). V shed 0 bases and J shed 1 base, with 13 bases lying between them. Germline CDR1 SGHKS, CDR2 YYEKEE (reference sequence). This CDR3 spans 16 amino acids. DNA of the CDR3: TGTGCCAGCAGCTTGGGCCAGGGTCTCACGAACACTGAAGCTTTCTTT. This sequence encodes CASSLGQGLTNTEAFF.

The chain combines TRBV7-8 with TRBJ2-7, with D possibly matching TRBD1 (6 bases). Germline V gene lookup returns CDR1 SGHVS and CDR2 FQNEAQ. The CDR3 has 15 amino acids. V gave up 3 bases and J gave up 3 bases, with 15 bases separating them. The CDR3 nucleotides are TGTGCCAGCAGCTTCGTTAGGCAGGGGAGCTACGAGCAGTACTTC. Translation: CASSFVRQGSYEQYF.

The V gene is TRBV19, the J gene TRBJ2-7; 9 nucleotides line up with TRBD1. The V gene end was trimmed by 5 bases and the J gene end by 2 bases; junction bases not matched to a gene: 4. Germline lookup yields CDR1 LNHDA and CDR2 SQIVND (reference sequence). This CDR3 contains 14 residues. The DNA of the CDR3 is TGTGCCAGTAGTGGTGGACAGGGGACCTACGAGCAGTACTTC. It is translated as CASSGGQGTYEQYF.

The rearrangement uses TRBV5-4 and TRBJ2-7, with 13 bases identical to TRBD2. The CDR3 covers 15 residues. V lost 3 bases and J lost 1; bases outside the gene matches: 1. CDR1 SGHNT and CDR2 YYREEE come from the germline V gene (reference sequence). The CDR3 coding sequence is TGTGCCAGCAGCTCGGGACTAGCGGGGTCCTACGAGCAGTACTTC. Protein sequence: CASSSGLAGSYEQYF.

This chain joins TRBV7-9 and TRBJ1-1, with D possibly being TRBD1 (6 bases). The CDR3 length is 15 residues. CDR1 and CDR2 (germline): SEHNR, FQNEAQ (reference sequence). V shed 5 bases and J shed 5 bases, with 18 bases lying between them. This CDR3 reads CASSPHREGRTEAFF. DNA for the CDR3: TGTGCCAGCAGCCCACACAGGGAGGGGAGGACTGAAGCTTTCTTT.

This sequence joins TRBV4-1 and TRBJ2-3, with D perhaps matching TRBD1 (5 bases). CDR1 and CDR2 from the germline V gene are MGHRA and YSYEKL. The V and J ends lost 1 base and 2 bases respectively, with 10 bases between them. The CDR3 is 15 residues long. In DNA form, the CDR3 reads TGCGCCAGCAGCCAAGCCAGGGATCCCACAGATACGCAGTATTTT. It translates to CASSQARDPTDTQYF.

The CDR3 protein is CASSFSTGREKLFF. CDR3 nucleotides: TGTGCCAGCAGCTTCAGCACAGGGCGTGAAAAACTGTTTTTT. The chain has TRBV11-2 and TRBJ1-4; D perhaps matches TRBD1 (6 bases). The CDR3 has 14 amino acids. Germline CDR1 reads SGHAT; CDR2 reads FQNNGV. V was pared by 3 bases and J by 7 bases, with 12 bases between.

This clone was counted only a few times. The CDR3 spells CASSLIRRAGGPYEQFF. The CDR3 DNA follows: TGTGCCAGCAGCTTAATCCGGCGAGCGGGAGGGCCGTATGAGCAGTTCTTC. This chain links TRBV11-2 with TRBJ2-1, with TRBD2 matching over 10 bases. Germline CDR1 is SGHAT and CDR2 is FQNNGV. V dropped 2 bases and J dropped 8; count of bases not matched to a gene: 12. This CDR3 has 17 amino acids.

The V call is TRBV5-4, the J call TRBJ2-5; D is perhaps TRBD2 (5 bases). Between the trimmed V and J ends, which lost 5 bases and 3 bases, there was a span of 11 bases. Germline V gene lookup returns CDR1 SGHNT and CDR2 YYREEE (reference sequence). This CDR3 is 13 amino acids long. The DNA of the CDR3 is TGTGCCAGCAGGATCGGGAAAGAAGAGACCCAGTACTTC. This encodes CASRIGKEETQYF.

The chain uses TRBV27 and TRBJ1-1; tentative D call: TRBD1 (5 bases). CDR1 and CDR2 (germline): MNHEY, SMNVEV (reference sequence). This CDR3 has 12 residues. V lost 4 bases and J lost 7, with 10 bases in between. The CDR3: CASSSYRSEAFF. In nucleotides, the CDR3 is TGTGCCAGCAGTTCCTACAGGAGTGAAGCTTTCTTT.

V gene TRBV4-1 combines with J gene TRBJ2-5; 7 nucleotides align to TRBD2. Gene TRBJ2-7 matches the end of the DNA better, so the J call may be wrong. This CDR3 region has 16 residues. The germline gives CDR1 MGHRA, CDR2 YSYEKL. The CDR3 nucleotides read TGCGCCAGCAGCCCCCAAAATGGGGGAGGGCCCTACGAGCAGTACTTC. It is translated as CASSPQNGGGPYEQYF.